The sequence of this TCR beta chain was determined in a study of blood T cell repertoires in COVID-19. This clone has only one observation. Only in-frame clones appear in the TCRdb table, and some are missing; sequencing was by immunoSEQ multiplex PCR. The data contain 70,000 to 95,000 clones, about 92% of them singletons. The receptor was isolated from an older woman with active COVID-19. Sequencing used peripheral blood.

For the CDR3, the DNA is TGTGCCAGCAGCTTCAGTGTGTACACTGAAGCTTTCTTT. Translation: CASSFSVYTEAFF. The chain recombines TRBV5-6 with TRBJ1-1; unclear D gene. This CDR3 contains 13 residues. Trimming pared 2 bases from V and 3 bases from J, leaving 8 bases between. Germline CDR1 reads SGHDT; CDR2 reads YYEEEE. Full variable domain (remainder filled in from reference TRBV5-6 and TRBJ1-1): DAGVTQSPTHLIKTRGQQVTLRCSPKSGHDTVSWYQQALGQGPQFIFQYYEEEERQRGNFPDRFSGHQFPNYSSELNVNALLLGDSALYLCASSFSVYTEAFFGQGTRLTVV.